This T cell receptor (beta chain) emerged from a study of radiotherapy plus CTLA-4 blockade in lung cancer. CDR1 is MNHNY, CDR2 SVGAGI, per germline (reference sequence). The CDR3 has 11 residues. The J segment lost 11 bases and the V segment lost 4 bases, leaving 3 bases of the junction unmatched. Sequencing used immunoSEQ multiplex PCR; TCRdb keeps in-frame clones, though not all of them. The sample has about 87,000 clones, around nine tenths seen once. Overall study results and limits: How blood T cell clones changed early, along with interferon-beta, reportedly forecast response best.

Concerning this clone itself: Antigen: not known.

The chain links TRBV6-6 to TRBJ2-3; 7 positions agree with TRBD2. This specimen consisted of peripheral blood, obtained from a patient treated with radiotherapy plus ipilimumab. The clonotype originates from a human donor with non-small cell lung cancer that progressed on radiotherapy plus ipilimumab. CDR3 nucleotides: TGTGCCAGCAGTTTTGCGGGAGAGCAGTATTTT. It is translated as CASSFAGEQYF.